A selection of T cell receptor beta chains follows, all from one sample in a study of control samples from healthy donors and cancer patients. The method was immunoSEQ multiplex PCR; TCRdb's version includes in-frame clones alone and lacks a portion of them. The table includes 35,000 to 45,000 clones, less than 90% detected once. The specimen sequenced was blood. The source of these receptors is a man aged 55 to 70 in good health. Both conserved end residues are part of each CDR3. The D gene is left open where the match is weak. For some rows the clone size is stated as once, few or many, or as a class when expanded; others skip it.

length	V	D	J	size	DNA	CDR3
15	TRBV7-2	.	TRBJ2-5	once	TGTGCCAGCAGCTTAAACAGGACGTTGGGAGAGACCCAGTACTTC	CASSLNRTLGETQYF
15	TRBV4-1	.	TRBJ1-2	once	TGCGCCAGCAGCCAAGTTAACCGGGATGACTATGGCTACACCTTC	CASSQVNRDDYGYTF
14	TRBV5-4	.	TRBJ1-6	once	TGTGCCAGCAGCTTTCGACAAAAGGATTCACCCCTCCACTTT	CASSFRQKDSPLHF
15	TRBV2	.	TRBJ1-6	.	TGTGCCAGCAAATTGAGGGGCGCGGAGAATTCACCCCTCCACTTT	CASKLRGAENSPLHF
15	TRBV18	.	TRBJ1-1	.	TGTGCCAGCTCAAATCTGAGGACCCCTGACACTGAAGCTTTCTTT	CASSNLRTPDTEAFF
15	TRBV28	TRBD1	TRBJ1-1	.	TGTGCCAGCAGTTTCCCTCGACAGGGTGGGGGAAAAGCTTTCTTT	CASSFPRQGGGKAFF
13	TRBV27	.	TRBJ1-2	.	TGTGCCAGCAGTTTAATAGGGTCCTATGGCTACACCTTC	CASSLIGSYGYTF
17	TRBV7-2	TRBD1	TRBJ1-1	.	TGTGCCAGCAGCGTACGACAGGGGGTGGTTAAGAGCACTGAAGCTTTCTTT	CASSVRQGVVKSTEAFF
13	TRBV19	.	TRBJ2-7	.	TGTGCCAGTATGGACTTAAACCTCTACGAGCAGTACTTC	CASMDLNLYEQYF
19	TRBV11-2	TRBD1	TRBJ1-1	.	TGTGCCAGCAGCTTAGGGACAGGGGGGATTCTTAGGCGTGGGACTGAAGCTTTCTTT	CASSLGTGGILRRGTEAFF
15	TRBV14	.	TRBJ2-1	.	TGTGCCAGCAGCCTGGTGGGCGGGGCTTACAATGAGCAGTTCTTC	CASSLVGGAYNEQFF
15	TRBV6-2/TRBV6-3	.	TRBJ2-5	.	TGTGCCAGCAGTTACCCCCGTCAGGGCCTAGAGACCCAGTACTTC	CASSYPRQGLETQYF
15	TRBV10-3	TRBD2	TRBJ2-3	once	TGTGCCATCAGAATAGCGGGAGCGGGTGAAGATACGCAGTATTTT	CAIRIAGAGEDTQYF
17	TRBV5-1	TRBD2	TRBJ2-1	.	TGCGCCAGCAGCAACTACTGGGGACTAGCGTACTCCAATGAGCAGTTCTTC	CASSNYWGLAYSNEQFF
14	TRBV3-1/TRBV3-2	TRBD1	TRBJ1-5	few	TGTGCCAGCAGCCAAGGGACAGGGTTTCAGCCCCAGCATTTT	CASSQGTGFQPQHF
11	TRBV3-1/TRBV3-2	.	TRBJ1-1	.	TGTGCCAGCAGCCAAGAACGACAAGCTTTCTTT	CASSQERQAFF
11	TRBV2	.	TRBJ1-1	.	TGTGCCAGCAGTGAACGTACCGAAGCTTTCTTT	CASSERTEAFF
17	TRBV27	.	TRBJ1-1	.	TGTGCCAGCAGTTTATCGATAGGGGGGGGCCGGTACACTGAAGCTTTCTTT	CASSLSIGGGRYTEAFF
13	TRBV2	.	TRBJ1-3	.	TGTGCCAGCAGTGACGAGAGCAGAAACACCATATATTTT	CASSDESRNTIYF
14	TRBV28	.	TRBJ2-5	.	TGTGCCAGCAGTTTATTGGGGGAGCAGGTGACCCAGTACTTC	CASSLLGEQVTQYF
13	TRBV28	.	TRBJ1-1	once	TGTGCCAGCAGTTGGACAATGAACACTGAAGCTTTCTTT	CASSWTMNTEAFF
16	TRBV7-2	.	TRBJ1-1	.	TGTGCCAGCAGCCAAAGACCAGCCCTCCCCAACACTGAAGCTTTCTTT	CASSQRPALPNTEAFF
13	TRBV9	.	TRBJ1-3	once	TGTGCCAGCAGCCTAGTTCGAGGGGACACCATATATTTT	CASSLVRGDTIYF
16	TRBV9	.	TRBJ1-1	.	TGTGCCAGCATCCCGTTCCCGCAGGTGCCGAACACTGAAGCTTTCTTT	CASIPFPQVPNTEAFF
11	TRBV5-1	.	TRBJ1-3	.	TGCGCCAGTGTCGAGGGAAACACCATATATTTT	CASVEGNTIYF
13	TRBV10-1	TRBD2	TRBJ2-2	.	TGCGCCAGCAGTGAGCGGGGGGACGGGGAGCTGTTTTTT	CASSERGDGELFF
14	TRBV23-1	.	TRBJ2-2	.	TGCGCCAGCAGTGTCCCTACCGACACCGGGGAGCTGTTTTTT	CASSVPTDTGELFF
13	TRBV5-4	.	TRBJ1-5	.	TGTGCCAGCAGCTTGTCCTTATCACAGCCCCAGCATTTT	CASSLSLSQPQHF
16	TRBV9	TRBD2	TRBJ2-7	.	TGTGCCAGCAGCGGTCGAGTAGCGGGAGGCGTCGAGGAGCAGTACTTC	CASSGRVAGGVEEQYF
13	TRBV10-3	.	TRBJ1-6	.	TGTGCCATCAGTCAGGAGGAATTTTCACCCCTCCACTTT	CAISQEEFSPLHF
14	TRBV5-6	.	TRBJ1-2	.	TGTGCCAGCAGCTTGATTCAGGGGTCAGGCGGCTACACCTTC	CASSLIQGSGGYTF
16	TRBV7-9	TRBD2	TRBJ2-7	.	TGTGCCAGCAGCTCCTGGACTAGCGGGAGGGCTTACGAGCAGTACTTC	CASSSWTSGRAYEQYF
14	TRBV5-6	.	TRBJ2-7	.	TGTGCCAGCAGCTTGCAGGGGCGCTCCTACGAGCAGTACTTC	CASSLQGRSYEQYF